This T cell receptor (beta chain) stems from a study of control samples from healthy donors and cancer patients. Germline CDR1 reads SGHNT; CDR2 reads YYREEE (reference sequence). The CDR3 loop spans 11 amino acids. Trimming cost V 4 bases and J 4 bases, with 3 bases left between them. Concerning this clone itself: The sample holds other DNA sequences that translate to the same CDR3.

This table comes from immunoSEQ multiplex PCR, and its TCRdb copy is limited to in-frame clones, with some not included. The table has some 87,000 clones, roughly 88% seen once. The clonotype was recovered from a man aged 60-69 years with head and neck cancer. The sequenced sample consisted of PBMCs. The chain recombines TRBV5-4 with TRBJ2-1; D unclear. This chain's CDR3 is CASSAYNEQFF. The CDR3 DNA sequence: TGTGCCAGCAGCGCATACAATGAGCAGTTCTTC.